This T cell receptor beta chain was recovered during a study of blood T cell repertoires in COVID-19 (dated by TCRdb to about 2020). Context from the whole study: Samples from collaborators originated in the United States, Italy and Spain and spanned both the acute and convalescent phases of COVID-19. Samples came from the ongoing ImmuneRACE study (first 160 participants) plus 1,254 subjects from 6 global collaborators. The repertoires were released in a freely available public database intended as a resource for research on the immune response to SARS-CoV-2. Subjects who had been exposed to COVID-19, were actively infected with it, or had recovered from it provided the deeply sampled blood TCRbeta repertoires that made up the dataset. The prospective study material was composed of cDNA or gDNA derived from T cells, B-cell-depleted T cells, or PBMCs. A de-identified subject ID, COVID-19 status, age in years and sex were almost always included in the sample metadata. Where HLA class I and class II types were available, the types were taken from metadata supplied by the sample provider, not from assay-based typing.

The research as a whole found: How much clinical and demographic metadata was included differed by source and by participant, and the metadata was provided uncurated.

The germline V gene supplies CDR1 SGHAT and CDR2 FQNNGV. CDR3 length: 14 amino acids, cysteine to phenylalanine. The CDR3 DNA has 42 bases and is translated from base 1. V is reduced by 1 base and J by 1 base, leaving a spacing of 7 bases between them. TCRbeta CDR3 regions were amplified from genomic DNA using the immunoSEQ Assay, a bias-controlled multiplex PCR. In the source study's methods: Within the assay, amplification of reference gene primers was used to estimate how many nucleated cells each sample contained. To quantify the absolute abundance of each unique TCRbeta CDR3 rearrangement, sequence reads were collapsed and filtered. For each sample, productive Simpson clonality was calculated as the square root of Simpson's diversity index across productive rearrangements. This immuneACCESS table, as held by TCRdb, lists in-frame sequences with V and J called but not all clones. Of the missing ones, under half trace to an unresolved V gene in checked studies; the others have no known cause. The V and J calls and clone size were taken over from that table, and D and trimming were inferred from the DNA. The sample table shows fewer than 95,000 clones, and about nine tenths are seen once. About 0.83% of the sample goes to the ten largest clones.

Comments on this clone: What this receptor recognizes is not known. No per-base quality is available; no much larger clone lies one base away.

Whole blood was collected in K2EDTA tubes by collaborating institutions according to the institutions' own protocols. For TCRbeta analysis, collaborators shipped samples as frozen whole blood, isolated PBMCs, or DNA extracted from either of those sample types. The receptor chain draws on TRBV11-2 and TRBJ1-1, with no confident D gene call. The TCR sequence derives from a woman over 75 with acute or convalescent COVID-19. The sample taken for sequencing was peripheral blood. CDR3 protein: CASSLGPQNTEAFF. The bases are TGTGCCAGCAGCTTAGGGCCACAGAACACTGAAGCTTTCTTT.